This TCR beta chain stems from a study of cytomegalovirus exposure and HLA in healthy donors. Study results and caveats: Across HLA loci, a later analysis found differing TCR association rates, with DRB1 most and HLA-C fewest.

Comment on this clone: What it binds is not known.

The PCR was carried out with 60 Vbeta primers and 13 Jbeta primers. Repertoires were generated with immunoSEQ multiplex PCR, while TCRdb's copy carries only in-frame clones and drops some. Counted here are under 200,000 clones, around four fifths occurring once; the ten biggest clones make up more than 0.75%. The clonotype was recovered from a girl aged 2-10 years in good health and CMV-seropositive. Material for sequencing was PBMCs.

Here the CDR3 reads CASSPGTGEETQYF. CDR3 coding DNA: TGCGCCAGCAGCCCTGGGACAGGGGAAGAGACCCAGTACTTC. The chain is built from TRBV5-1 and TRBJ2-5; 10 bases are a match to TRBD1. Trimming took 4 bases from V and 3 from J; bases not matched to a gene: 3. There are 14 residues in the CDR3. Germline-derived CDR1 and CDR2 are SGHRS and YFSETQ.